This T cell receptor beta chain appears in the sequencing data of a study of blood T cells in healthy people across ages. Study-wide points: TCR beta diversity per million T cells fell roughly linearly with age. Among long-lived donors, naive CD4+ cells were more numerous and diversity higher than in aged donors.

The study recruited healthy Caucasian donors from Russia who were aged about 6 to 95. The extraction recovered at least 5.5 micrograms of total RNA per sample. For the second PCR, which ran for about 6 to 11 cycles, a sample-barcoded 5' primer and a J-beta primer mix were used. TCRdb independently ran MiXCR on the 5' RACE reads; one entry per CDR3 protein. The data contain approximately 1,700,000 distinct CDR3 sequences, approximately 40% of them singletons. In regard to this clonotype: Its specificity is not known.

The V gene's germline CDR1 is DFQATT and CDR2 SNEGSKA (reference sequence). CDR3 length: 13 residues. The J segment lost 5 bases and the V segment lost 3 bases, leaving 5 bases of the junction unmatched. This chain links TRBV20-1 with TRBJ2-7, with 9 positions matching TRBD2. Sequencing used blood. This TCR came from a human donor in good health. The CDR3 DNA reads as TGCAGTGCTAGGTGGGGACTAGCCCACGAGCAGTACTTC. Encoded protein: CSARWGLAHEQYF.